The 32 T cell receptor beta chains below come from one sample, sequenced in a study of blood T cell repertoires in COVID-19. Libraries were prepared by immunoSEQ multiplex PCR; TCRdb keeps only in-frame clonotypes and omits some of them. The table records 35,000 to 50,000 clones, about four fifths of them present only once. Input material: peripheral blood. Receptor source: a human donor with acute or convalescent COVID-19. The donor label of this sample is uncertain.

This chain uses TRBV3-1 (or the pseudogene TRBV3-2) with TRBJ1-1; the D is unclear. The V end lost 4 bases, the J end lost 0 bases, and 9 bases lay between the germline ends. The CDR3 contains 14 residues. Germline CDR1 and CDR2: LGHDT and YNNKEL (reference sequence). The CDR3 loop reads CASSPHNVNTEAFF. DNA of the CDR3: TGTGCCAGCAGCCCCCACAATGTGAACACTGAAGCTTTCTTT.

The rearrangement joins TRBV10-1 to TRBJ2-3; D call uncertain. V lost 5 bases and J lost 2, with 11 bases in between. The CDR3 runs to 14 residues. Looked up from germline, CDR1 is WNHNN and CDR2 is SYGVQD (reference sequence). The CDR3 here is CASSMESDTDTQYF. CDR3 nucleotide sequence: TGCGCCAGCAGTATGGAGTCCGACACAGATACGCAGTATTTT.

This rearrangement joins TRBV6-5 to TRBJ1-5, with 10 bases lining up with TRBD1. With V trimmed by 2 bases and J by 3 bases, 1 base remained unmatched. The CDR3 contains 15 residues. CDR1 and CDR2 (germline): MNHEY, SVGAGI. The CDR3 region is CASSYRQGANQPQHF. CDR3 nucleotides: TGTGCCAGCAGTTACAGACAGGGGGCCAATCAGCCCCAGCATTTT.

This clone was seen only a few times. The V call is TRBV5-1, the J call TRBJ2-3, with a possible D match to TRBD2 (5 bases). Germline CDR1 SGHRS, CDR2 YFSETQ. V lost 4 bases, J lost 2 bases, and 17 bases lay in between. This CDR3 is built from 16 residues. The CDR3 spells CASSISSLGNTDTQYF. DNA for the CDR3: TGCGCCAGCAGCATCTCTAGCCTAGGAAACACAGATACGCAGTATTTT. The full variable domain, completed using reference TRBV5-1 and TRBJ2-3, is KAGVTQTPRYLIKTRGQQVTLSCSPISGHRSVSWYQQTPGQGLQFLFEYFSETQRNKGNFPGRFSGRQFSNSRSEMNVSTLELGDSALYLCASSISSLGNTDTQYFGPGTRLTVL.

The table lists this clone with a count of one. The V call is TRBV7-2, the J call TRBJ2-3; 14 nucleotides match TRBD2. The germline gives CDR1 SGHTA, CDR2 FQGNSA. The ends lost 0 bases at V and 13 bases at J; junction bases unmatched: 3. The CDR3 sequence is 14 residues long. This chain's CDR3 is CASSLAATSGGEYF. CDR3 nucleotide sequence: TGTGCCAGCAGCTTAGCTGCGACTAGCGGGGGGGAGTATTTT.

The table lists this clone with a count of one. The V call is TRBV5-1, the J call TRBJ2-7; TRBD2 matches 7 bases. Germline V gene data show CDR1 as SGHRS and CDR2 as YFSETQ. This CDR3 has 13 amino acids. V lost 4 bases to trimming and J lost 2 bases; unmatched junction nucleotides: 3. The CDR3 loop reads CASSAGDAYEQYF. CDR3 nucleotide sequence: TGCGCCAGCAGCGCGGGGGACGCCTACGAGCAGTACTTC.

This chain links TRBV7-2 with TRBJ1-3, with 10 bases that match TRBD1. The CDR3 is 16 residues long. After removal of 3 bases from V and 7 bases from J, the junction contained 9 bases not matched to a gene. The germline CDR1 and CDR2 sequences are SGHTA and FQGNSA. CDR3 DNA: TGTGCCAGCAGCTTCCTCCCAGGACAGGGGGGGAACACCATATATTTT. It translates to CASSFLPGQGGNTIYF. The complete variable domain, with remaining parts taken from reference TRBV7-2 and TRBJ1-3, reads GAGVSQSPSNKVTEKGKDVELRCDPISGHTALYWYRQSLGQGLEFLIYFQGNSAPDKSGLPSDRFSAERTGGSVSTLTIQRTQQEDSAVYLCASSFLPGQGGNTIYFGEGSWLTVV.

V gene TRBV5-3 combines with J gene TRBJ2-7; D not resolved. Being an ORF, TRBV5-3 has a function that is uncertain. The CDR3 is made up of 11 amino acids. V was trimmed by 2 bases and J by 6 bases, leaving 6 bases between them. This chain's CDR3 is CARSFTREQYF. The CDR3 DNA is TGTGCCAGAAGCTTTACTCGCGAGCAGTACTTC.

The rearrangement links TRBV7-3 to TRBJ2-1, with D maybe TRBD1 (5 bases). This CDR3 region has 15 residues. Germline lookup yields CDR1 SGHTA and CDR2 FQGTGA. Trimming stripped 5 bases from V and 4 bases from J, with 15 bases between. CDR3 sequence: CASSASPQGYNEQFF. The CDR3 nucleotides are TGTGCCAGCAGCGCTTCACCCCAGGGATACAATGAGCAGTTCTTC.

This chain connects TRBV5-1 to TRBJ1-2; D gene ambiguous. CDR3 length equals 14 residues. Germline V gives CDR1 SGHRS, CDR2 YFSETQ. The germline V and J ends were trimmed by 3 bases and 6 bases, with 15 bases remaining between them. The CDR3 DNA reads TGCGCCAGCAGCTCAGACTGGGAGGTACATGGCTACACCTTC. This translates into CASSSDWEVHGYTF.

This clone has a handful of counts. The CDR3 spells CAVQGAGYEQYF. CDR3 in DNA: TGTGCCGTTCAGGGGGCGGGTTACGAGCAGTACTTC. The chain combines TRBV19 with TRBJ2-7, with 8 bases matching TRBD1. This CDR3 is 12 amino acids long. CDR1 LNHDA and CDR2 SQIVND come from the germline V gene (reference sequence). With 11 bases clipped from V and 4 bases from J, the junction kept 7 bases outside the gene matches.

This rearrangement joins TRBV27 to TRBJ1-5, with 8 bases matching TRBD1. There are 15 residues in the CDR3. CDR1 MNHEY and CDR2 SMNVEV come from the germline V gene (reference sequence). V trimming: 5 bases; J trimming: 4 bases; junction bases outside the gene matches: 7. In DNA form, the CDR3 reads TGTGCCAGCAGTCCCCTCAGGGGGCCTAATCAGCCCCAGCATTTT. Protein: CASSPLRGPNQPQHF.

The genes are TRBV2 and TRBJ1-5, with 11 nucleotides matching TRBD1. The germline CDR1 and CDR2 sequences are SNHLY and FYNNEI. With 6 bases clipped from V and 3 bases from J, the junction kept 4 bases outside the gene matches. The CDR3 is 15 residues long. The CDR3 protein is CASRGQGANNQPQHF. For the CDR3, the DNA is TGTGCCAGCAGAGGACAGGGGGCGAACAATCAGCCCCAGCATTTT.

V and J are TRBV3-1 (or the pseudogene TRBV3-2) and TRBJ1-6; D is unclear. Germline-derived CDR1 and CDR2 are LGHDT and YNNKEL (reference sequence). This CDR3 contains 21 residues. The V end lost 0 bases, the J end lost 0 bases, and 21 bases lay between the germline ends. The CDR3 DNA follows: TGTGCCAGCAGCCAAGAAGGTACGTCGAATGGGGAGAGCTCCTATAATTCACCCCTCCACTTT. As protein: CASSQEGTSNGESSYNSPLHF.

The rearrangement links TRBV3-1 (or the pseudogene TRBV3-2) to TRBJ1-6; 7 nucleotides align to TRBD1. The CDR3 is 16 amino acids. Germline loops: CDR1 LGHDT, CDR2 YNNKEL (reference sequence). Trimming at V came to 1 base and at J to 6 bases, leaving 6 bases not matched to a gene. Here the CDR3 DNA reads TGTGCCAGCAGCCAAGGAGGGGGCAGTGGTAATTCACCCCTCCACTTT. Translating gives CASSQGGGSGNSPLHF.

The rearrangement uses TRBV28 and TRBJ1-1; D gene ambiguous. CDR3 length: 15 amino acids. In germline, CDR1 is MDHEN, CDR2 SYDVKM. Between the trimmed V and J ends, which lost 4 bases and 0 bases, there was a span of 12 bases. The CDR3 sequence is CASSYEARMNTEAFF. In DNA, the CDR3 is TGTGCCAGCAGTTACGAGGCCCGCATGAACACTGAAGCTTTCTTT.

This clone turned up a few times. The chain combines TRBV30 with TRBJ2-7, with D possibly matching TRBD2 (6 bases). The CDR3 totals 12 residues. V lost 5 bases and J 7 bases, leaving 15 bases between the germline ends. The germline V gene encodes CDR1 GTSNPN and CDR2 SVGIG (reference sequence). The CDR3 is CAWVPSRGEQYF. CDR3 nucleotides: TGTGCCTGGGTCCCCTCGCGGGGTGAGCAGTACTTC.

This clone was picked up many times. The rearrangement uses TRBV20-1 and TRBJ2-1; D is ambiguous. Trimming took 3 bases from V and 0 from J, leaving 9 bases between them. Per germline, CDR1 DFQATT and CDR2 SNEGSKA (reference sequence). CDR3 length: 14 residues. The CDR3 here is CSASPPSSYNEQFF. The CDR3 DNA is TGCAGTGCTAGTCCCCCTAGCTCCTACAATGAGCAGTTCTTC.

The chain links TRBV19 to TRBJ1-3; 7 bases match TRBD1. V lost 7 bases to trimming and J lost 3 bases; unmatched junction nucleotides: 9. The V gene's germline CDR1 is LNHDA and CDR2 SQIVND (reference sequence). The length of the CDR3 is 15 residues. The CDR3 sequence: CASTRDSYFGNTIYF. CDR3 bases: TGTGCCAGTACTCGGGACAGCTATTTTGGAAACACCATATATTTT.

V usage is TRBV19 and J usage is TRBJ1-5; possibly TRBD1 for D (6 bases). Germline-derived CDR1 and CDR2 are LNHDA and SQIVND (reference sequence). V was shortened by 6 bases and J by 7 bases, with 19 bases between the two germline ends. The CDR3 loop spans 15 amino acids. The CDR3 bases are TGTGCCAGTAGCCGGTTAGTAGGGGGACCACAGCCCCAGCATTTT. It specifies CASSRLVGGPQPQHF.

V gene TRBV29-1 combines with J gene TRBJ1-2, with 12 bases lining up with TRBD1. V was pared by 7 bases and J by 7 bases, with 7 bases of the junction left unmatched. Per germline, CDR1 SQVTM and CDR2 ANQGSEA. This CDR3 comprises 13 residues. CDR3 in DNA: TGCAGCGCTCCGGGACAGGGGGCCGGTGGCTACACCTTC. This translates into CSAPGQGAGGYTF. The full variable domain, in which reference TRBV29-1 and TRBJ1-2 provide the parts outside the CDR3, is SAVISQKPSRDICQRGTSLTIQCQVDSQVTMMFWYRQQPGQSLTLIATANQGSEATYESGFVIDKFPISRPNLTFSTLTVSNMSPEDSSIYLCSAPGQGAGGYTFGSGTRLTVV.

The rearrangement links TRBV7-6 to TRBJ1-1, with 11 bases that match TRBD1. Germline V gene data show CDR1 as SGHVS and CDR2 as FNYEAQ. The CDR3 consists of 15 residues. V gave up 6 bases and J gave up 1 base; unmatched junction bases: 4. The CDR3 DNA reads TGTGCCAGCAGTAGTGGACAGGGGGCGAACACTGAAGCTTTCTTT. It encodes CASSSGQGANTEAFF.

This chain joins TRBV19 and TRBJ1-5, with TRBD1 as a possible D gene (5 bases). Trimming stripped 2 bases from V and 3 bases from J, with 14 bases between. This CDR3 is built from 16 residues. Germline V gene sequence: CDR1 LNHDA, CDR2 SQIVND (reference sequence). CDR3 amino acids: CASSITPGGNNQPQHF. The CDR3 DNA sequence: TGTGCCAGTAGTATAACCCCCGGGGGGAACAATCAGCCCCAGCATTTT.

This clone was detected a few times. The rearrangement joins TRBV11-2 to TRBJ2-1, with 14 bases matching TRBD2. Germline lookup yields CDR1 SGHAT and CDR2 FQNNGV. This CDR3 spans 15 amino acids. With 5 bases clipped from V and 8 bases from J, the junction kept 5 bases outside the gene matches. CDR3 in DNA: TGTGCCAGCAGCCCGGGACTAGCGGGAGTTCATGAGCAGTTCTTC. Protein product: CASSPGLAGVHEQFF. The variable domain in full, completed from reference TRBV11-2 and TRBJ2-1, reads EAGVAQSPRYKIIEKRQSVAFWCNPISGHATLYWYQQILGQGPKLLIQFQNNGVVDDSQLPKDRFSAERLKGVDSTLKIQPAKLEDSAVYLCASSPGLAGVHEQFFGPGTRLTVL.

The J gene is TRBJ2-5, the V gene TRBV28, with D unresolved. Trimming removed 2 bases at V and 3 bases at J, with 10 bases between. The CDR3 totals 14 residues. The germline V gene encodes CDR1 MDHEN and CDR2 SYDVKM. CDR3 in amino acids: CASSLPASEETQYF. CDR3 DNA sequence: TGTGCCAGCAGTTTACCGGCTAGTGAAGAGACCCAGTACTTC.

V and J are TRBV5-1 and TRBJ2-6, with D tentatively TRBD2 (6 bases). The ends were cut back, 3 bases at V and 0 bases at J, with 10 bases in the middle. This CDR3 has 16 residues. CDR1 and CDR2 (germline): SGHRS, YFSETQ. The CDR3 region is CASSSRDSSGANVLTF. CDR3 coding DNA: TGCGCCAGCAGCTCCCGGGACTCCTCTGGGGCCAACGTCCTGACTTTC.

This chain links TRBV29-1 with TRBJ1-2; D is possibly TRBD1 (6 bases). The CDR3 totals 13 residues. The V gene's germline CDR1 is SQVTM and CDR2 ANQGSEA. V gave up 4 bases and J gave up 3 bases, with 12 bases separating them. The CDR3 DNA is TGCAGCGTTGCAACAGGGTCCTACTATGGCTACACCTTC. Translating gives CSVATGSYYGYTF. The whole variable domain, remainder taken from reference TRBV29-1 and TRBJ1-2, is SAVISQKPSRDICQRGTSLTIQCQVDSQVTMMFWYRQQPGQSLTLIATANQGSEATYESGFVIDKFPISRPNLTFSTLTVSNMSPEDSSIYLCSVATGSYYGYTFGSGTRLTVV.

The chain links TRBV5-1 to TRBJ1-2, with TRBD1 matching 8 bases. Germline values: CDR1 SGHRS, CDR2 YFSETQ. There are 16 residues in the CDR3. J gave up 3 bases and V 0 bases, and 7 bases lay outside the gene matches. This chain's CDR3 is CASSLVPGQEYYGYTF. The CDR3, as DNA: TGCGCCAGCAGCTTGGTCCCGGGACAGGAGTACTATGGCTACACCTTC. Full variable domain (outside the CDR3, taken from reference TRBV5-1 and TRBJ1-2): KAGVTQTPRYLIKTRGQQVTLSCSPISGHRSVSWYQQTPGQGLQFLFEYFSETQRNKGNFPGRFSGRQFSNSRSEMNVSTLELGDSALYLCASSLVPGQEYYGYTFGSGTRLTVV.

The V and J genes are TRBV7-6 and TRBJ2-5; 9 positions match TRBD1. Germline CDR1 SGHVS, CDR2 FNYEAQ. Germline trimming cut 1 base from V and 2 bases from J; bases unmatched to any gene: 2. The CDR3 length is 15 residues. The CDR3 sequence: CASSLVGQGQETQYF. The CDR3 region has the DNA TGTGCCAGCAGCTTAGTCGGACAGGGGCAAGAGACCCAGTACTTC.

The chain is built from TRBV19 and TRBJ1-2; perhaps TRBD1 as D (5 bases). The CDR3 sequence is 15 residues long. The germline gives CDR1 LNHDA, CDR2 SQIVND (reference sequence). Trimming removed 2 bases at V and 0 bases at J, with 10 bases between. The CDR3 loop reads CASSIRQNSNYGYTF. The CDR3, as DNA: TGTGCCAGTAGTATACGACAGAATTCTAACTATGGCTACACCTTC. Drawing the rest from reference TRBV19 and TRBJ1-2, the complete variable domain is DGGITQSPKYLFRKEGQNVTLSCEQNLNHDAMYWYRQDPGQGLRLIYYSQIVNDFQKGDIAEGYSVSREKKESFPLTVTSAQKNPTAFYLCASSIRQNSNYGYTFGSGTRLTVV.

This chain links TRBV5-1 with TRBJ1-5; 8 bases are shared with TRBD1. The germline CDR1 and CDR2 sequences are SGHRS and YFSETQ. Trimming at V came to 4 bases and at J to 6 bases, leaving 6 bases not matched to a gene. The CDR3 is 14 residues long. The DNA of the CDR3 is TGCGCCAGCAGCCCCGGACAGGGAGTTCAGCCCCAGCATTTT. Translation: CASSPGQGVQPQHF.

This rearrangement joins TRBV6-5 to TRBJ2-7, with a tentative D call TRBD1 (5 bases). The CDR3 runs to 12 residues. Germline CDR1 is MNHEY and CDR2 is SVGAGI. The V and J ends lost 10 bases and 5 bases respectively, with 15 bases between them. This CDR3 is CAIPGRGHEQYF. The CDR3 DNA sequence: TGTGCCATCCCAGGAAGGGGTCACGAGCAGTACTTC.